These T cell receptor beta chains were read from a single sample in a study of T-cell memory formation after mild COVID-19. MiXCR was run by TCRdb on the 5' RACE reads, yielding one entry per CDR3 protein. Found here are 35,000 to 45,000 distinct CDR3 sequences, 7.3% of them singletons; the top ten hold approximately 1.5%. The source material was PBMCs or a T cell subset sorted from them (not recorded which). These receptors were obtained from a young man who had mild COVID-19 (a few samples of this study predate the infection). Cell type and time point are not known. Both conserved end residues are part of each CDR3.

v_call,j_call,cdr3_aa
TRBV11-2,TRBJ2-3,CASSSTSSADTQYF
TRBV4-3,TRBJ2-5,CASSQDWEAGGPETQYF
TRBV12-3/TRBV12-4,TRBJ2-3,CASMARATQYF
TRBV20-1,TRBJ1-1,CSARDRQKLTEAFF
TRBV9,TRBJ1-6,CASSPQGYGNSPLHF
TRBV6-2/TRBV6-3,TRBJ2-3,CASSYRFTDTQYF
TRBV7-2,TRBJ2-3,CASSSTRGDTQYF
TRBV28,TRBJ2-1,CASSSRPGQGRDWGEQFF
TRBV7-2,TRBJ2-2,CASRPQGTAGELFF
TRBV20-1,TRBJ1-2,CSARTVNYGYTF
TRBV7-2,TRBJ1-3,CASSLSGAGNTIYF
TRBV5-1,TRBJ2-2,CASSPPGTLNTGELFF
TRBV20-1,TRBJ1-6,CSASRLNSPLHF
TRBV18,TRBJ1-5,CASSQYSPNRALGNQPQHF
TRBV29-1,TRBJ2-7,CSVEDPGGSSYEQYF
TRBV27,TRBJ2-3,CASSLRTYTDTQYF
TRBV2,TRBJ2-5,CATQDAGETQYF
TRBV4-3,TRBJ2-3,CASSQDSRVVGDTQYF
TRBV11-2,TRBJ1-2,CASSLSDSGGYGYTF
TRBV4-2,TRBJ1-1,CASRNPDDTEAFF
TRBV9,TRBJ2-1,CASSPLTDPQFF
TRBV29-1,TRBJ2-1,CSGRRGGPNEQFF
TRBV5-4,TRBJ2-3,CASTDMGGGSEDF
TRBV18,TRBJ2-3,CASSPLAGETDTQYF
TRBV14,TRBJ2-1,CASSLRTSGDTYNEQFF
TRBV2,TRBJ1-5,CASSLLGSDQPQHF
TRBV6-5,TRBJ1-1,CASSYYGRGNTEAFF
TRBV28,TRBJ1-2,CASRVNYGYTF
TRBV20-1,TRBJ2-1,CSARPPLAGGSNEQFF
TRBV28,TRBJ1-4,CAMRDREGGKLFF
TRBV7-3,TRBJ2-2,CASSLGYSNTGELFF
TRBV7-2,TRBJ2-3,CASSLLKKGTQYF
TRBV25-1,TRBJ2-3,CASSESRGLRADTQYF
TRBV10-3,TRBJ2-1,CAISELGGSYNEQFF
TRBV7-8,TRBJ2-1,CASSARTGLNEQFF
TRBV6-2/TRBV6-3,TRBJ1-1,CASSQWGGDSREAFF
TRBV20-1,TRBJ1-2,CSASPNPYGYTF
TRBV6-5,TRBJ1-6,CASTRTGTYNSPLHF
TRBV2,TRBJ2-5,CASSEGGSWGAQETQYF
TRBV6-2/TRBV6-3,TRBJ1-1,CASSHALFRGEAFF
TRBV6-5,TRBJ1-6,CASTLGRINSPLHF
TRBV4-2,TRBJ2-2,CASSQETTGELFF
TRBV10-3,TRBJ1-1,CAITQQEGTEAFF
TRBV4-1,TRBJ2-3,CASSQEGSPSTDTQYF
TRBV5-1,TRBJ2-3,CASSYGQGATDTQYF
TRBV12-3/TRBV12-4,TRBJ1-1,CASSLNFRAEAFF
TRBV12-3/TRBV12-4,TRBJ2-3,CASSFRGLFNLDF
TRBV6-2/TRBV6-3,TRBJ2-4,CASSHPGLNIQYF
TRBV24-1,TRBJ2-6,CATSRGVTGTGANVLTF
TRBV20-1,TRBJ1-2,CSARDPRGDGYTF